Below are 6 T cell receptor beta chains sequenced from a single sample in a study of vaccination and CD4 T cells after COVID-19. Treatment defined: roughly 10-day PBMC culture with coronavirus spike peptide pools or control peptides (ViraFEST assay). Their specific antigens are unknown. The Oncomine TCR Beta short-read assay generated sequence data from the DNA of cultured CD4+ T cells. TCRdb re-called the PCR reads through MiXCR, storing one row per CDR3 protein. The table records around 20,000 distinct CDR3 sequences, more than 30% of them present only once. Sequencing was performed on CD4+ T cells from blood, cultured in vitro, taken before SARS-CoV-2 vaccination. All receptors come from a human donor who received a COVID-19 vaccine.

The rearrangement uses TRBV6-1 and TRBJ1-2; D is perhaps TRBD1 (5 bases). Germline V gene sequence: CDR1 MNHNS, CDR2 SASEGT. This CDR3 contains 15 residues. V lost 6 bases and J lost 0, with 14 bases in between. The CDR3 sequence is CASRPGRGTNYGYTF. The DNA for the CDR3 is TGTGCCAGCAGACCTGGTCGGGGGACTAACTATGGCTACACCTTC.

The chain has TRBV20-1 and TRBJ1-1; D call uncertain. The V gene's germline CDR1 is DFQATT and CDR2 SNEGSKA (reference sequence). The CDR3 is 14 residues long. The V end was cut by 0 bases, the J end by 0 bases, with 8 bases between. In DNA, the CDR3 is TGCAGTGCTAGAGATCCCAGGTTGAACACTGAAGCTTTCTTT. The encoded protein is CSARDPRLNTEAFF.

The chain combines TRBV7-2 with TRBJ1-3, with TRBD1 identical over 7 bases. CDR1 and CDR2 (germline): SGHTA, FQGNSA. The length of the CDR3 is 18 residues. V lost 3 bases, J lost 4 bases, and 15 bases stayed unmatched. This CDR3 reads CASSLVSRGRGEGNTIYF. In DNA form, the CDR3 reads TGTGCCAGCAGCTTGGTTTCAAGGGGGCGCGGAGAGGGAAACACCATATATTTT. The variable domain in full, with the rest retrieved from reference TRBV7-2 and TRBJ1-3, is GAGVSQSPSNKVTEKGKDVELRCDPISGHTALYWYRQSLGQGLEFLIYFQGNSAPDKSGLPSDRFSAERTGGSVSTLTIQRTQQEDSAVYLCASSLVSRGRGEGNTIYFGEGSWLTVV.

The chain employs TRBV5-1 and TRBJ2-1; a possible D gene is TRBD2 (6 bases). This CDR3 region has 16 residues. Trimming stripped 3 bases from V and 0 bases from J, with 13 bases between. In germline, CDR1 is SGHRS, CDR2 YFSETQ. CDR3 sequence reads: CASSSVAASSYNEQFF. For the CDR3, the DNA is TGCGCCAGCAGCTCTGTAGCGGCAAGCTCCTACAATGAGCAGTTCTTC.

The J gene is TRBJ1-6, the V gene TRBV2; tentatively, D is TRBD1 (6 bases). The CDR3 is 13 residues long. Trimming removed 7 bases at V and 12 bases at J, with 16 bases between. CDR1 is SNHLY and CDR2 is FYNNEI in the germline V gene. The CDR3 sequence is CASNGQSRGPLHF. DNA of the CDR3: TGTGCCAGCAACGGACAGTCTCGAGGACCCCTCCACTTT.

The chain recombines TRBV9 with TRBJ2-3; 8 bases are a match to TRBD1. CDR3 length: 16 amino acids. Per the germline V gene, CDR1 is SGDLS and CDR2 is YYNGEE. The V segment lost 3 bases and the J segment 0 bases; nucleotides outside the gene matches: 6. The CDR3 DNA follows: TGTGCCAGCAGCGCCCAGGGGGCGAGGAGCACAGATACGCAGTATTTT. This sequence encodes CASSAQGARSTDTQYF.